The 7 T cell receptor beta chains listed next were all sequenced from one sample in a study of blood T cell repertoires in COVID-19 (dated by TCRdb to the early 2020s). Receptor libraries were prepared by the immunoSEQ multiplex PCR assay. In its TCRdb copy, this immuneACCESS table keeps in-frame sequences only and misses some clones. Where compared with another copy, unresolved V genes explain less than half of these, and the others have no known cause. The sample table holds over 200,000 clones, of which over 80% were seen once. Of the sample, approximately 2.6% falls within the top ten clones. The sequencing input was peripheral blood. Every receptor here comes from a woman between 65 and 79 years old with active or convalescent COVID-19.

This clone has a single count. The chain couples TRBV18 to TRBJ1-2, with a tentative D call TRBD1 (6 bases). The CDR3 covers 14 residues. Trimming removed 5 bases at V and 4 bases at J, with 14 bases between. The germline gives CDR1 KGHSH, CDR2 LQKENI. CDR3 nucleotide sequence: TGTGCCAGCTCAGAGAACCAGGGGATCTATGGCTACACCTTC. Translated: CASSENQGIYGYTF.

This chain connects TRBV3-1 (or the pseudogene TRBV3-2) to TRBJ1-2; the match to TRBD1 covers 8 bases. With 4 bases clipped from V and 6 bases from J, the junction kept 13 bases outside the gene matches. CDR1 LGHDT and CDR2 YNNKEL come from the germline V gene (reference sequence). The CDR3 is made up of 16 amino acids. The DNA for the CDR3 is TGTGCCAGCAGCCCCCTCCATCCGGACAGGGAGGATGGCTACACCTTC. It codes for CASSPLHPDREDGYTF.

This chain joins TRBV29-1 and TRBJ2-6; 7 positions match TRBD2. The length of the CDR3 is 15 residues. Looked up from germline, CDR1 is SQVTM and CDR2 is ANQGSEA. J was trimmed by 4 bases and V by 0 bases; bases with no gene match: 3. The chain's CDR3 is CSVEEAGTGANVLTF. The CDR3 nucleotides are TGCAGCGTTGAAGAAGCGGGGACCGGGGCCAACGTCCTGACTTTC.

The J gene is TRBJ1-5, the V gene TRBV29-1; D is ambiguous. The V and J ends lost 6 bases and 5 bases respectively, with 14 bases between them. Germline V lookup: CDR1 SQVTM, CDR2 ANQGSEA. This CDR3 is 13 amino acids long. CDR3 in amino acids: CSVRPDGDQPQHF. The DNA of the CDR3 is TGCAGCGTACGCCCCGACGGGGATCAGCCCCAGCATTTT.

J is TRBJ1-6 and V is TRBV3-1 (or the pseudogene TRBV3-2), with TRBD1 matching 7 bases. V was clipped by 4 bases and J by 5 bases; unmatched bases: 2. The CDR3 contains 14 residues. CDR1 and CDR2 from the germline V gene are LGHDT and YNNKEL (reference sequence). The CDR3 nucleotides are TGTGCCAGCAGCCGGACAGGTGATAATTCACCCCTCCACTTT. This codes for CASSRTGDNSPLHF.

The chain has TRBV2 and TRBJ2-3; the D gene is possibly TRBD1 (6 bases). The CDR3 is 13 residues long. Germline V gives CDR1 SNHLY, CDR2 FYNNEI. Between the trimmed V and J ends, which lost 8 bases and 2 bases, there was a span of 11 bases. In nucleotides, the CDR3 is TGTGCCAGCCTTGACAGGATCACAGATACGCAGTATTTT. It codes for CASLDRITDTQYF.

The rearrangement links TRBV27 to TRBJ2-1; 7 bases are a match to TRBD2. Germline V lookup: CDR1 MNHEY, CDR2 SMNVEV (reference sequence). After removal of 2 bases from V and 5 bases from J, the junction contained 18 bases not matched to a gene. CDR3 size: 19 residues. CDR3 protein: CASSLTPSTFAGEHNEQFF. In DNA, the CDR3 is TGTGCCAGCAGTTTAACCCCTAGCACTTTCGCGGGGGAACACAATGAGCAGTTCTTC.